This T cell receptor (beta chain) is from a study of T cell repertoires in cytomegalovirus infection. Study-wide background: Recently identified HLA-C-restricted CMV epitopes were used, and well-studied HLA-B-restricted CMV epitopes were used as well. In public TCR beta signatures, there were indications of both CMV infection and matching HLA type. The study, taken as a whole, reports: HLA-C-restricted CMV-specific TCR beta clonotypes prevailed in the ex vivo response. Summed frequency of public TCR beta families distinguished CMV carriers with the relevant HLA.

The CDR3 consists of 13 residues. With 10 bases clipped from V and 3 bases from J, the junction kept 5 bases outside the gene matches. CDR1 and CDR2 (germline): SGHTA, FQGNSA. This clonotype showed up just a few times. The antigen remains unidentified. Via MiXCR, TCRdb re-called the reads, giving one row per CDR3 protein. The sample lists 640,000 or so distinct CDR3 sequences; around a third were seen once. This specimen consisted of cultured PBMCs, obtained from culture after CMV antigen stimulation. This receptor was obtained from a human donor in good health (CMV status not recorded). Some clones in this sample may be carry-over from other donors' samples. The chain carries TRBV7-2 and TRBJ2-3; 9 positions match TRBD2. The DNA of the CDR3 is TGTGCCACCGCGGGGGGGCCAACAGATACGCAGTATTTT. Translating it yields CATAGGPTDTQYF.